Each of the 14 T cell receptor beta chains below was sequenced from the same sample in a study of molecular identifiers for immune sequencing clone quantification. Using its own MiXCR run on the PCR reads, TCRdb lists one record per CDR3 protein. The sample consists of around 43,000 distinct CDR3 sequences, roughly a fifth of them appearing once. What was sequenced was naive CD8+ T cells from blood, with Jurkat cell RNA spiked in. Documented subset: FACS-sorted CD8+CD4-CCR7+CD45RA+ naive T cells. The receptors were sampled from a human donor in good health. Some libraries in this study had Jurkat cell RNA spiked in.

This clonotype has ten or more counts. The rearrangement links TRBV2 to TRBJ2-6, with D perhaps TRBD2 (5 bases). Trimming cost V 7 bases and J 3 bases, with 13 bases left between them. The CDR3 runs 15 residues. Germline CDR1 SNHLY, CDR2 FYNNEI. The CDR3 spells CASNEGRIGANVLTF. The CDR3 coding sequence is TGTGCCAGCAATGAGGGAAGGATTGGGGCCAACGTCCTGACTTTC.

This clonotype occurred many times. The rearrangement joins TRBV20-1 to TRBJ2-1; D may be TRBD1 (6 bases). CDR1 and CDR2 (germline): DFQATT, SNEGSKA (reference sequence). CDR3 length equals 12 residues. Trimming took 6 bases from V and 6 from J, leaving 12 bases between them. CDR3 sequence: CSANTGSNEQFF. In nucleotides, the CDR3 is TGCAGTGCAAACACAGGGTCCAATGAGCAGTTCTTC.

The chain carries TRBV5-6 and TRBJ2-7, with D unclear. The CDR3 loop spans 16 amino acids. V was cut by 2 bases and J by 3 bases, with 18 bases left in between. The germline gives CDR1 SGHDT, CDR2 YYEEEE. The CDR3 loop is CASSFPPMGSNYEQYF. The CDR3 DNA sequence: TGTGCCAGCAGCTTCCCGCCAATGGGGTCCAACTACGAGCAGTACTTC.

This clonotype appeared many times. This sequence joins TRBV11-2 and TRBJ1-4; D is ambiguous. Trimming pared 1 base from V and 3 bases from J, leaving 12 bases between. CDR3 size: 16 residues. In germline, CDR1 is SGHAT, CDR2 FQNNGV. The CDR3 spells CASSLGPTEPNEKLFF. In nucleotides, the CDR3 is TGTGCCAGCAGCTTAGGACCCACGGAACCTAATGAAAAACTGTTTTTT. Drawing the rest from reference TRBV11-2 and TRBJ1-4, the complete variable domain is EAGVAQSPRYKIIEKRQSVAFWCNPISGHATLYWYQQILGQGPKLLIQFQNNGVVDDSQLPKDRFSAERLKGVDSTLKIQPAKLEDSAVYLCASSLGPTEPNEKLFFGSGTQLSVL.

Turning to this clonotype: This may be a read error: a much more frequent sequence differs by one nucleotide. V and J are TRBV6-5 and TRBJ2-5; D gene ambiguous. The CDR3 sequence is 14 residues long. The V gene lost 2 bases and the J gene lost 5 bases, with 12 bases spanning the gap. Germline V gene sequence: CDR1 MNHEY, CDR2 SVGAGI. This CDR3 is CASSYASDPETQYF. In DNA form, the CDR3 reads TGTGCCAGCAGTTACGCTAGTGACCCGGAGACCCAGTACTTC.

This clonotype was observed many times. J is TRBJ1-6 and V is TRBV4-3, with D possibly matching TRBD1 (5 bases). V was shortened by 0 bases and J by 9 bases, with 12 bases between the two germline ends. In germline, CDR1 is LGHNA, CDR2 YSLEER. The CDR3 is made up of 15 amino acids. CDR3 DNA: TGCGCCAGCAGCCAAGATAGACAGAACACTTCACCCCTCCACTTT. It specifies CASSQDRQNTSPLHF.

This clonotype was seen at least ten times. The chain carries TRBV7-9 and TRBJ2-7; D is uncertain. V was cut by 1 base and J by 6 bases, with 7 bases left in between. This CDR3 is built from 12 residues. Germline loops: CDR1 SEHNR, CDR2 FQNEAQ (reference sequence). The CDR3 coding sequence is TGTGCCAGCAGCTTAGGACCAATCGAGCAGTACTTC. As protein: CASSLGPIEQYF.

This clonotype was observed at least ten times. The rearrangement links TRBV9 to TRBJ1-3, with 7 bases identical to TRBD1. Germline CDR1 reads SGDLS; CDR2 reads YYNGEE. Trimming took 3 bases from V and 4 from J; bases not matched to a gene: 13. The CDR3 has 17 amino acids. The CDR3 sequence is CASSADTGTAFGNTIYF. The CDR3 nucleotides are TGTGCCAGCAGCGCGGACACCGGGACAGCTTTCGGAAACACCATATATTTT.

On this clonotype itself: It may be a read error: a sequence one base away is much more abundant. The DNA of the CDR3 is TGTGCCAGCAGTCTCGTGGGTCAGCCCCGGCATTTT. It translates to CASSLVGQPRHF. The chain employs TRBV27 and TRBJ1-5; D is ambiguous. This CDR3 contains 12 residues. Per germline, CDR1 MNHEY and CDR2 SMNVEV (reference sequence).

This chain connects TRBV23-1 to TRBJ2-6; D is uncertain. TRBV23-1 is known as an ORF, though its function is uncertain. The CDR3 totals 17 residues. V dropped 2 bases and J dropped 6 bases, with 17 bases sitting between them. The CDR3, as DNA: TGCGCCAGCAGTCAAGTTTCAGGCCCCTTCGTGGCCAACGTCCTGACTTTC. Translated, it gives CASSQVSGPFVANVLTF.

The sample holds many counts of this clonotype. The rearrangement links TRBV2 to TRBJ2-7; D call uncertain. The CDR3 loop spans 13 amino acids. Germline V gives CDR1 SNHLY, CDR2 FYNNEI. The V end was cut by 0 bases, the J end by 2 bases, with 5 bases between. The CDR3 is CASSEAKPYEQYF. CDR3 bases: TGTGCCAGCAGTGAAGCGAAGCCCTACGAGCAGTACTTC.

At least ten counts were recorded for this clonotype. This rearrangement joins TRBV28 to TRBJ2-1; 8 bases agree with TRBD2. V lost 6 bases and J lost 4; bases outside the gene matches: 14. Germline V gene sequence: CDR1 MDHEN, CDR2 SYDVKM. CDR3 length: 17 residues. In DNA, the CDR3 is TGTGCCAGCAGCATCAACCTACTAGCGGCCCCTTACAATGAGCAGTTCTTC. Protein: CASSINLLAAPYNEQFF.

The gene calls are TRBV30 and TRBJ2-1, with D uncertain. Trimming cost V 4 bases and J 1 base, with 2 bases left between them. Per germline, CDR1 GTSNPN and CDR2 SVGIG (reference sequence). The CDR3 is 11 amino acids. The CDR3 spells CAWNSYNEQFF. The CDR3 DNA reads TGTGCCTGGAATTCCTACAATGAGCAGTTCTTC.

Turning to this clonotype: A much larger clone sits a single nucleotide away, making a read error possible. The chain is built from TRBV12-3 or TRBV12-4 and TRBJ2-5, with 12 bases matching TRBD2. The CDR3 totals 13 residues. The CDR3 loop is CATTSGGGETRYF. The DNA for the CDR3 is TGTGCCACGACTAGCGGGGGTGGAGAGACCCGGTACTTC.